A single sample gave rise to the 25 T cell receptor beta chains below, sequenced in a study of early T cells in non-severe SARS-CoV-2 infection listed by TCRdb under 2021. Receptor amplification or capture employed 5' RACE. For sequencing, a NextSeq 500 was employed. TCRdb passed the public sequencing reads through fastp at Q25 and MiXCR, retaining productive beta sequences. Every distinct CDR3 protein forms one entry, paired with its most common genes and DNA. This sample lists some 42,000 distinct CDR3 sequences; roughly 6% were detected once. The ten largest clones take up around 7.7% of the sample. Material: whole blood, obtained at baseline. These receptors were collected from an adult who was a healthcare worker with PCR-confirmed SARS-CoV-2 infection or an uninfected control (not recorded which).

This clonotype was seen many times. The V gene is TRBV28, the J gene TRBJ2-7, with D maybe TRBD1 (6 bases). CDR1 and CDR2 (germline): MDHEN, SYDVKM. There are 14 residues in the CDR3. The germline V and J ends were trimmed by 8 bases and 3 bases, with 17 bases remaining between them. CDR3 nucleotide sequence: TGTGCCAGCGCCCCGGGACAAATCCGCTACGAGCAGTACTTC. Translation gives CASAPGQIRYEQYF.

The V gene is TRBV30, the J gene TRBJ1-1; TRBD1 matches at 8 bases. The V gene's germline CDR1 is GTSNPN and CDR2 SVGIG (reference sequence). With V trimmed by 3 bases and J by 3 bases, 3 bases remained unmatched. The CDR3 loop spans 13 amino acids. In DNA form, the CDR3 reads TGTGCCTGGAGGGGACAGGCATACACTGAAGCTTTCTTT. Protein: CAWRGQAYTEAFF. Supplemented by reference TRBV30 and TRBJ1-1, the full variable domain reads SQTIHQWPATLVQPVGSPLSLECTVEGTSNPNLYWYRQAAGRGLQLLFYSVGIGQISSEVPQNLSASRPQDRQFILSSKKLLLSDSGFYLCAWRGQAYTEAFFGQGTRLTVV.

J is TRBJ1-3 and V is TRBV9; D unclear. Germline assignment: CDR1 SGDLS and CDR2 YYNGEE. This CDR3 spans 14 amino acids. V lost 4 bases and J lost 6, with 14 bases in between. CDR3 in amino acids: CASSPLLVANTIYF. DNA of the CDR3: TGTGCCAGCAGCCCGCTTCTGGTTGCAAACACCATATATTTT.

This clonotype was detected a few times. The genes are TRBV7-2 and TRBJ2-7, with D tentatively TRBD1 (5 bases). The CDR3 is made up of 12 amino acids. Germline values: CDR1 SGHTA, CDR2 FQGNSA. V was cut by 4 bases and J by 4 bases, with 8 bases left in between. The CDR3 is CASSSGRYEQYF. DNA of the CDR3: TGTGCCAGCAGCTCAGGGCGGTACGAGCAGTACTTC.

V usage is TRBV5-1 and J usage is TRBJ1-1; TRBD1 might be the D (6 bases). The V and J ends lost 0 bases and 2 bases respectively, with 11 bases between them. Looked up from germline, CDR1 is SGHRS and CDR2 is YFSETQ. This CDR3 spans 15 amino acids. The CDR3 loop is CASSLVGTLNTEAFF. CDR3 bases: TGCGCCAGCAGCTTGGTCGGGACATTAAACACTGAAGCTTTCTTT.

This clonotype was recorded at least ten times. The chain joins TRBV7-9 to TRBJ1-2; D unclear. The CDR3 length is 12 residues. CDR1 and CDR2 (germline): SEHNR, FQNEAQ (reference sequence). Trimming removed 3 bases from V and 5 bases from J, with 7 bases in between. In DNA form, the CDR3 reads TGTGCCAGCAGCTTGAACGCGTATGGCTACACCTTC. Amino acids: CASSLNAYGYTF.

V is TRBV5-1 and J is TRBJ1-6; D not certain. With 0 bases removed from V and 4 bases from J, the gap between germline ends came to 8 bases. This CDR3 comprises 15 residues. Germline lookup yields CDR1 SGHRS and CDR2 YFSETQ. The CDR3 DNA reads as TGCGCCAGCAGCTTGGAGGGTCCATATAATTCACCCCTCCACTTT. As protein: CASSLEGPYNSPLHF.

The J gene is TRBJ1-1, the V gene TRBV6-4; 8 positions match TRBD1. Germline CDR1 is MRHNA and CDR2 is SNTAGT. V was clipped by 5 bases and J by 6 bases; unmatched bases: 11. The CDR3 is made up of 15 amino acids. The CDR3 spells CASSSNSGGQPEAFF. The CDR3 DNA sequence: TGTGCCAGCAGTTCAAACTCAGGGGGCCAACCTGAAGCTTTCTTT.

This sequence joins TRBV20-1 and TRBJ2-7; possibly TRBD1 or TRBD2 for D (5 bases each). CDR3 size: 12 residues. Per germline, CDR1 DFQATT and CDR2 SNEGSKA (reference sequence). V gave up 3 bases and J gave up 0 bases, with 6 bases separating them. Here the CDR3 DNA reads TGCAGTGCTAGTGGGGGCTCCTACGAGCAGTACTTC. This sequence encodes CSASGGSYEQYF.

This clonotype has at least ten counts. The chain combines TRBV5-1 with TRBJ2-3, with D tentatively TRBD1 or TRBD2 (5 bases each). CDR1 is SGHRS and CDR2 is YFSETQ in the germline V gene. This CDR3 comprises 16 residues. The ends were cut back, 5 bases at V and 2 bases at J, with 18 bases in the middle. The CDR3 sequence is CASRSAGTLNTDTQYF. Here the CDR3 DNA reads TGCGCCAGCAGATCCGCCGGGACCCTTAACACAGATACGCAGTATTTT.

This clonotype was seen more than once but under ten times. This chain uses TRBV20-1 with TRBJ2-1; D is possibly TRBD2 (5 bases). The CDR3 extends over 11 amino acids. V was clipped by 7 bases and J by 10 bases, with 14 bases between them. Per germline, CDR1 DFQATT and CDR2 SNEGSKA (reference sequence). CDR3 sequence reads: CSGLLVREQFF. The CDR3 coding sequence is TGCAGTGGCCTACTAGTCCGGGAGCAGTTCTTC.

This clonotype showed up just a few times. This sequence joins TRBV10-2 and TRBJ2-7; tentatively, D is TRBD1 (6 bases). Germline loops: CDR1 WSHSY, CDR2 SAAADI. The CDR3 totals 14 residues. V lost 6 bases and J 6 bases, leaving 18 bases between the germline ends. The CDR3 sequence: CASSHNQGSGEQYF. The DNA for the CDR3 is TGCGCCAGCAGCCATAATCAGGGGTCCGGCGAGCAGTACTTC.

This clonotype was counted at least ten times. V usage is TRBV20-1 and J usage is TRBJ1-2; 8 positions match TRBD1. The junction had 8 bases not matched to a gene; V was cut back by 1 base and J by 4 bases. This CDR3 has 15 residues. Germline V gene data show CDR1 as DFQATT and CDR2 as SNEGSKA (reference sequence). CDR3 sequence (DNA): TGCAGTGCTAGAGGCGGGACAGGCATTTTCTATGGCTACACCTTC. Protein product: CSARGGTGIFYGYTF.

The genes are TRBV7-2 and TRBJ2-5; D ambiguous. CDR1 SGHTA and CDR2 FQGNSA come from the germline V gene. The V end was cut by 5 bases, the J end by 2 bases, with 15 bases between. CDR3 length: 15 amino acids. This CDR3 reads CASSPGQVPQETQYF. CDR3 bases: TGTGCCAGCAGCCCTGGTCAGGTCCCACAAGAGACCCAGTACTTC.

This clonotype appeared a few times. The rearrangement joins TRBV20-1 to TRBJ1-5, with D tentatively TRBD1 (6 bases). This CDR3 has 17 residues. The V and J ends lost 0 bases and 7 bases respectively, with 22 bases between them. Germline V gene lookup returns CDR1 DFQATT and CDR2 SNEGSKA (reference sequence). DNA of the CDR3: TGCAGTGCTAGAGATCGAGTCGCACAGGGCGCGCGACAGCCCCAGCATTTT. Translation gives CSARDRVAQGARQPQHF.

V and J are TRBV4-2 and TRBJ1-2; D is uncertain. Trimming left V 4 bases short and J 0 bases short, with 15 bases between. The CDR3 has 16 residues. From germline, CDR1 is LGHNA and CDR2 YNFKEQ. The CDR3 DNA sequence: TGTGCCAGCAGCCGCTCAGGTGGAGGCACTAACTATGGCTACACCTTC. Its protein is CASSRSGGGTNYGYTF.

The rearrangement links TRBV2 to TRBJ2-3; D perhaps matches TRBD1 (5 bases). V lost 5 bases and J lost 4, with 13 bases in between. Germline values: CDR1 SNHLY, CDR2 FYNNEI. This CDR3 contains 14 residues. CDR3 DNA sequence: TGTGCCAGCAGTTACCGACAGTACTCAGATACGCAGTATTTT. Amino acids: CASSYRQYSDTQYF.

This clonotype was seen a few times. This chain uses TRBV6-2 or TRBV6-3 with TRBJ2-2; TRBD2 is a possible D gene (6 bases). This CDR3 comprises 17 residues. V was clipped by 0 bases and J by 3 bases, with 14 bases between them. CDR1 is MNHEY, CDR2 SVGEGT, per germline. CDR3 DNA sequence: TGTGCCAGCAGTTACTCGCAGAGACTAGGGGACACCGGGGAGCTGTTTTTT. Its translation is CASSYSQRLGDTGELFF.

This clonotype has at least ten counts. The chain uses TRBV20-1 and TRBJ1-3, with TRBD1 as a possible D gene (6 bases). Deletions cut 6 bases from V and 7 bases from J, with 16 bases between. CDR1 and CDR2 from the germline V gene are DFQATT and SNEGSKA (reference sequence). This CDR3 region has 13 residues. The CDR3 here is CSAPIPGANTIYF. The CDR3 nucleotides read TGCAGTGCCCCCATTCCGGGGGCGAACACCATATATTTT.

This clonotype appeared many times. The CDR3 here is CASSTDISNQPQHF. CDR3 in DNA: TGTGCCAGTAGTACGGACATCAGCAATCAGCCCCAGCATTTT. The V gene is TRBV19, the J gene TRBJ1-5; tentative D call: TRBD1 (5 bases). Germline CDR1 reads LNHDA; CDR2 reads SQIVND (reference sequence). This CDR3 region has 14 residues. Trimming shortened V by 4 bases and J by 1 base, and 8 bases separated the two germline ends.

This clonotype has just a few counts. This chain connects TRBV12-3 or TRBV12-4 to TRBJ1-6; D uncertain. The CDR3 runs 14 residues. V was clipped by 0 bases and J by 4 bases, with 4 bases between them. In nucleotides, the CDR3 is TGTGCCAGCAGTTTAGCGCTTTATAATTCACCCCTCCACTTT. Its protein product is CASSLALYNSPLHF.

The chain recombines TRBV27 with TRBJ1-1, with 7 bases identical to TRBD1. With V trimmed by 0 bases and J by 4 bases, 2 bases remained unmatched. The CDR3 totals 14 residues. Germline values: CDR1 MNHEY, CDR2 SMNVEV (reference sequence). CDR3 protein: CASSLSRGSTEAFF. DNA for the CDR3: TGTGCCAGCAGTTTATCCAGGGGGTCCACTGAAGCTTTCTTT.

This clonotype has ten or more counts. The gene calls are TRBV12-5 and TRBJ2-5, with 8 bases aligning to TRBD1. The CDR3 consists of 15 residues. Germline assignment: CDR1 LGHNT and CDR2 FRNRAP. Germline trimming cut 4 bases from V and 0 bases from J; bases unmatched to any gene: 4. CDR3 DNA: TGTGCTAGTGGTTCCGGGACAGGCCACCAAGAGACCCAGTACTTC. The encoded protein is CASGSGTGHQETQYF.

The table lists this clonotype with many counts. V gene TRBV7-2 combines with J gene TRBJ2-6, with 13 bases identical to TRBD2. There are 19 residues in the CDR3. Looked up from germline, CDR1 is SGHTA and CDR2 is FQGNSA. V dropped 4 bases and J dropped 0; count of bases not matched to a gene: 6. DNA of the CDR3: TGTGCCAGCAGCTCCAGGAGACTAGCGGGAGGCTCTGGGGCCAACGTCCTGACTTTC. It translates to CASSSRRLAGGSGANVLTF.

This clonotype occurred many times. This sequence joins TRBV30 and TRBJ2-3; D not certain. This CDR3 has 12 amino acids. The germline V gene encodes CDR1 GTSNPN and CDR2 SVGIG (reference sequence). Trimming cost V 0 bases and J 5 bases, with 6 bases left between them. The DNA of the CDR3 is TGTGCCTGGAGTGTACATGAAGATACGCAGTATTTT. This sequence encodes CAWSVHEDTQYF.